These 13 T cell receptor beta chains share one sample of origin, sequenced in a study of beta chain features in type 1 diabetes. Investigators reverse transcribed all isolated RNA, so they sequenced expressed TCRB transcripts. Produced via immunoSEQ multiplex PCR; TCRdb's table is partial and in-frame only. The repertoire holds about 250,000 clones, with about 14% as singletons. Specimen: naive CD4+ T cells from blood. The receptors stem from a woman aged 40 to 49 in good health.

V usage is TRBV5-5 and J usage is TRBJ2-5, with D possibly TRBD1 on 5 matching bases. Per germline, CDR1 SGHKS and CDR2 YYEKEE (reference sequence). The CDR3 contains 13 residues. V dropped 4 bases and J dropped 2 bases, with 9 bases sitting between them. The DNA for the CDR3 is TGTGCCAGCAGCGGAACAGGACAAGAGACCCAGTACTTC. Protein: CASSGTGQETQYF.

V usage is TRBV2 and J usage is TRBJ1-5; 7 bases align to TRBD1. V was clipped by 4 bases and J by 5 bases; unmatched bases: 5. The CDR3 totals 14 residues. Per germline, CDR1 SNHLY and CDR2 FYNNEI. The CDR3 nucleotides are TGTGCCAGCAGTGTAAGACAGGGACATCAGCCCCAGCATTTT. The encoded protein is CASSVRQGHQPQHF.

This clone was counted a few times. J is TRBJ2-1 and V is TRBV5-8; D is possibly TRBD1 (6 bases). Germline V gene sequence: CDR1 SGHTS, CDR2 YDEGEE. V lost 0 bases and J 3 bases, leaving 10 bases between the germline ends. This CDR3 spans 15 amino acids. The CDR3 DNA reads TGTGCCAGCAGCTTGGAGGGACAAGGCTACAATGAGCAGTTCTTC. Translating it yields CASSLEGQGYNEQFF.

The chain carries TRBV27 and TRBJ1-1, with D maybe TRBD1 (6 bases). In germline, CDR1 is MNHEY, CDR2 SMNVEV (reference sequence). The V gene lost 6 bases and the J gene lost 1 base, with 12 bases spanning the gap. The CDR3 has 14 amino acids. For the CDR3, the DNA is TGTGCCAGCAGAAGGACAGAAAGGAACACTGAAGCTTTCTTT. This codes for CASRRTERNTEAFF.

This clone has more than one count but fewer than ten. This rearrangement joins TRBV5-6 to TRBJ2-1, with D possibly being TRBD1 (5 bases). This CDR3 has 15 residues. The germline gives CDR1 SGHDT, CDR2 YYEEEE. The V end lost 3 bases, the J end lost 7 bases, and 17 bases lay between the germline ends. Written as DNA, the CDR3 is TGTGCCAGCAGCTCGACGACGGCAGGGTTTAATGAGCAGTTCTTC. Translating it yields CASSSTTAGFNEQFF. Looking up the rest from reference TRBV5-6 and TRBJ2-1 gives the full variable domain: DAGVTQSPTHLIKTRGQQVTLRCSPKSGHDTVSWYQQALGQGPQFIFQYYEEEERQRGNFPDRFSGHQFPNYSSELNVNALLLGDSALYLCASSSTTAGFNEQFFGPGTRLTVL.

This clone was detected only a few times. The CDR3 nucleotides read TGTGCCAGCAGCTCCCCCGGTTCGGATACGCAGTATTTT. Its protein product is CASSSPGSDTQYF. The chain is built from TRBV7-9 and TRBJ2-3; D is uncertain. V gave up 4 bases and J gave up 6 bases, with 11 bases separating them. This CDR3 contains 13 residues. Germline V gives CDR1 SEHNR, CDR2 FQNEAQ (reference sequence).

This chain uses TRBV14 with TRBJ1-1; TRBD1 matches at 7 bases. Looked up from germline, CDR1 is SGHDN and CDR2 is FVKESK. CDR3 length: 12 amino acids. V was clipped by 4 bases and J by 11 bases; unmatched bases: 7. The CDR3 loop is CASSLSGTEAFF. In nucleotides, the CDR3 is TGTGCCAGCAGCCTTTCCGGGACAGAGGCTTTCTTT. The full variable domain, completed using reference TRBV14 and TRBJ1-1, is EAGVTQFPSHSVIEKGQTVTLRCDPISGHDNLYWYRRVMGKEIKFLLHFVKESKQDESGMPNNRFLAERTGGTYSTLKVQPAELEDSGVYFCASSLSGTEAFFGQGTRLTVV.

The sample holds a few counts of this clone. The junction differs from germline at one of its ends, possibly a read error. The rearrangement joins TRBV7-2 to TRBJ1-2, with 7 nucleotides matching TRBD1. The germline V gene has CDR1 SGHTA and CDR2 FQGNSA. The CDR3 contains 15 residues. In nucleotides, the CDR3 is TGTGCCAGCAGCCCCCGGACAGGAGATAGGTTTGGCTCCACCTTC. Translated: CASSPRTGDRFGSTF.

V and J are TRBV7-9 and TRBJ1-3; TRBD1 might be the D (6 bases). The CDR3 spans 16 residues. Trimming left V 5 bases short and J 0 bases short, with 14 bases between. Germline CDR1 is SEHNR and CDR2 is FQNEAQ (reference sequence). The CDR3 DNA sequence: TGTGCCAGCAGCGCCGGGACACCTACCTCTGGAAACACCATATATTTT. Translated: CASSAGTPTSGNTIYF.

This clone was counted a few times. The chain recombines TRBV19 with TRBJ2-2; 8 nucleotides align to TRBD1. Germline CDR1 LNHDA, CDR2 SQIVND (reference sequence). Germline trimming cut 8 bases from V and 7 bases from J; bases unmatched to any gene: 6. The CDR3 loop spans 13 amino acids. The CDR3 nucleotides are TGTGCCAGTTCTCAGGGGGCGGGCGGGGAGCTGTTTTTT. Its protein is CASSQGAGGELFF.

In its sample, this clone was seen a few times. The junction and the germline gene differ at one end; a read error may be behind it. The chain combines TRBV7-7 with TRBJ2-5; 8 bases are shared with TRBD1. Germline CDR1 is SSHAT and CDR2 is FNYEAQ (reference sequence). The CDR3 consists of 15 residues. The CDR3 loop reads CASSPRTGRQETQYF. In nucleotides, the CDR3 is TGTGCTAGCAGCCCTCGGACAGGGAGGCAAGAGACCCAGTACTTC.

The chain links TRBV7-9 to TRBJ1-6; D perhaps matches TRBD1 (6 bases). This CDR3 spans 14 amino acids. Trimming cost V 2 bases and J 10 bases, with 12 bases left between them. Germline CDR1 SEHNR, CDR2 FQNEAQ (reference sequence). The CDR3 protein is CASSLTGYTSPLHF. DNA of the CDR3: TGTGCCAGCAGCTTAACAGGGTATACCTCACCCCTCCACTTT.

Concerning this clone: The sample contains more than one DNA sequence encoding this CDR3. The V gene is TRBV5-4, the J gene TRBJ1-3; D is undetermined. Germline-derived CDR1 and CDR2 are SGHNT and YYREEE (reference sequence). Trimming cost V 2 bases and J 1 base, with 7 bases left between them. The CDR3 extends over 14 amino acids. The CDR3 spells CASSLAGSGNTIYF. CDR3 nucleotides: TGTGCCAGCAGCTTAGCTGGTTCTGGAAACACCATATATTTT.